A selection of T cell receptor beta chains follows, all from one sample in a study of blood T cell repertoires in COVID-19. TCRdb's table, derived via immunoSEQ multiplex PCR, lists solely in-frame clones and lacks some. The table shows approximately 300,000 clones, with approximately 90% occurring only once. Sample: peripheral blood. The receptors stem from a woman aged 45-60 years with COVID-19, enrolled during active disease. CDR3s include the opening cysteine and the closing phenylalanine or tryptophan. A D gene is named only where the DNA matches it firmly. Where a row states a size, it is once, few, many or the class of an expanded clone; other rows omit it.

D	V	size	J	DNA	CDR3
TRBD1	TRBV30	-	TRBJ1-6	TGTGCCTGGAGCGACAGGGATAAGGCACCCCTCCACTTT	CAWSDRDKAPLHF
TRBD1	TRBV7-9	-	TRBJ2-7	TGTGCCAGCAGCTTCGACAGGGGCGAGCAGTACTTC	CASSFDRGEQYF
-	TRBV7-2	few	TRBJ2-7	TGTGCCAGCAGCTTACAGGGGGGTTACTACGAGCAGTACTTC	CASSLQGGYYEQYF
-	TRBV28	-	TRBJ1-1	TGTGCCAGCATCACGGGGAAGGAAAGGACTGAAGCTTTCTTT	CASITGKERTEAFF
TRBD1	TRBV27	-	TRBJ2-2	TGTGCCAGCAGTAACAGGGGGTGGGGGAACACCGGGGAGCTGTTTTTT	CASSNRGWGNTGELFF
TRBD1	TRBV29-1	-	TRBJ2-7	TGCAGCGTTGAAGCGGAGGACAGGACCTACGAGCAGTACTTC	CSVEAEDRTYEQYF
TRBD2	TRBV11-1	once	TRBJ2-3	TGTGCCAGCAGCACACCGACCGGGACTAAAGAGTATTTT	CASSTPTGTKEYF
-	TRBV6-5	-	TRBJ1-5	TGTGCCAGCAGTTACGACACATCTCCAAATCAGCCCCAGCATTTT	CASSYDTSPNQPQHF
TRBD1	TRBV7-2	-	TRBJ1-2	TGTGCCAGCAGCGCCCAGCCGACAGGGAACGGCTATGGCTACACCTTC	CASSAQPTGNGYGYTF
TRBD2	TRBV19	-	TRBJ2-7	TGTGCCAGTAGTATCCGCGGGAGGGACTACGAGCAGTACTTC	CASSIRGRDYEQYF
TRBD2	TRBV7-2	-	TRBJ2-3	TGTGCCAGCAGCTCCGTCGGGACTAGAGTTTCAGATACGCAGTATTTT	CASSSVGTRVSDTQYF
TRBD1	TRBV7-3	-	TRBJ2-3	TGTGCCAGCACCTTACAGGGGGTAGGAGATACGCAGTATTTT	CASTLQGVGDTQYF
-	TRBV4-1	once	TRBJ1-1	TGCGCCAGCAGCCAAGAGGGCATTCTCACTGAAGCTTTCTTT	CASSQEGILTEAFF
-	TRBV2	-	TRBJ2-5	TGTGCCAGTCGGACAGCCCCGGTTAGGACCCAGTACTTC	CASRTAPVRTQYF
-	TRBV27	-	TRBJ2-7	TGTGCCAGCAGTTTAATTTCGGGACACTACGAGCAGTACTTC	CASSLISGHYEQYF
TRBD1	TRBV5-4	-	TRBJ2-3	TGTGCCAGCAGCCGCGGACAGGGGAGGGGAGATACGCAGTATTTT	CASSRGQGRGDTQYF
-	TRBV15	-	TRBJ2-1	TGTGCCACCAGCAGAGATCAGGCCGTGAAACCCTACAATGAGCAGTTCTTC	CATSRDQAVKPYNEQFF
-	TRBV9	-	TRBJ1-2	TGTGCCAGCAGCGTATCGGCTAACTATGGCTACACCTTC	CASSVSANYGYTF
TRBD1	TRBV5-1	-	TRBJ2-5	TGCGCCAGCAAGGGACAGGCGGCCCAAGAGACCCAGTACTTC	CASKGQAAQETQYF
TRBD2	TRBV5-5	-	TRBJ2-3	TGTGCCAGCAGCTACGGGGGACTAGCGGGAGTTGCAGATACGCAGTATTTT	CASSYGGLAGVADTQYF
TRBD1	TRBV30	-	TRBJ1-1	TGTGCCTGGAGGGGCAGGGGGTTCGGCACTGAAGCTTTCTTT	CAWRGRGFGTEAFF
-	TRBV6-5	-	TRBJ1-2	TGTGCCAGCAGTTACTTAGCGGCGATGGCTAACTATGGCTACACCTTC	CASSYLAAMANYGYTF
TRBD1	TRBV11-3	-	TRBJ1-1	TGTGCCAGCAGCTTAGGTGGACAGGGGGCAGGGAGAAAAGCTTTCTTT	CASSLGGQGAGRKAFF
TRBD2	TRBV19	-	TRBJ2-1	TGTGCCAGTAGAAGCGGGAGTGTCAATGAGCAGTTCTTC	CASRSGSVNEQFF
-	TRBV3-1/TRBV3-2	-	TRBJ1-5	TGTGCCAGCAGCCAAGACAGGCGTAGCAATCAGCCCCAGCATTTT	CASSQDRRSNQPQHF
-	TRBV12-2	-	TRBJ2-7	TGTGCAAGTCGCCTCCGAGGAGCGAGCGAAACCTACGAGCAGTACTTC	CASRLRGASETYEQYF
-	TRBV12-5	-	TRBJ2-2	TGTGCTAGTGGTTTGGACCCCGGGAGCACCGGGGAGCTGTTTTTT	CASGLDPGSTGELFF
TRBD1	TRBV19	-	TRBJ1-5	TGTGCCAGTAGTATGGGACAGGGGGCGGGACAGCCCCAGCATTTT	CASSMGQGAGQPQHF
TRBD1	TRBV20-1	few	TRBJ1-6	TGCAGTGCTAGTAGGACAGGGGTGCATTCACCCCTCCACTTT	CSASRTGVHSPLHF
-	TRBV18	-	TRBJ1-5	TGTGCCAGCTCACCAAAGACAGGTCCGAATCAGCCCCAGCATTTT	CASSPKTGPNQPQHF
TRBD2	TRBV30	-	TRBJ2-1	TGTGCCTGGACCAACCCGATAGCGGGAGGGCAAGTAGGGCAGTTCTTC	CAWTNPIAGGQVGQFF
-	TRBV7-2	-	TRBJ2-7	TGTGCCAGCAGCGCTCAGGGCAGTAGCTCCTACGAGCAGTACTTC	CASSAQGSSSYEQYF
-	TRBV24-1	-	TRBJ2-1	TGTGCCACCGGGTCTAGCGCTTACAATGAGCAGTTCTTC	CATGSSAYNEQFF
TRBD1	TRBV18	-	TRBJ2-3	TGTGCCAGCTCCCGGGACAGAGGTACGCAGTATTTT	CASSRDRGTQYF
TRBD1	TRBV27	-	TRBJ1-2	TGTGCCAGCAGCTTCGACAGGGCACGGTATGGCTACACCTTC	CASSFDRARYGYTF
TRBD1	TRBV6-2/TRBV6-3	-	TRBJ1-2	TGTGCCAGCAGTTACCGGGGGACAGAGAACTATGGCTACACCTTC	CASSYRGTENYGYTF
TRBD1	TRBV13	-	TRBJ1-2	TGTGCCAGCACCTTCGGGACAGGGGATGCTGGCTACACCTTC	CASTFGTGDAGYTF
-	TRBV4-1	-	TRBJ2-7	TGCGCCAGCAGCCTGTCCGGTGGTATCCCACTATACGAGCAGTACTTC	CASSLSGGIPLYEQYF
TRBD1	TRBV15	-	TRBJ1-1	TGTGCCACCAGCAGAGATCGTGGACAGGGTGTCGGCACTGAAGCTTTCTTT	CATSRDRGQGVGTEAFF
TRBD1	TRBV3-1/TRBV3-2	-	TRBJ1-1	TGTGCCAGCAGCCTCCAGGGGGGAGTCACGGCTTTCTTT	CASSLQGGVTAFF
TRBD1	TRBV13	-	TRBJ1-4	TGTGCCAGCAAGACAGGGCCAAATGAAAAACTGTTTTTT	CASKTGPNEKLFF
-	TRBV4-1	-	TRBJ1-2	TGCGCCAGCAGCCAAGCGGCCACAGGACCATATGGCTACACCTTC	CASSQAATGPYGYTF
-	TRBV2	-	TRBJ1-1	TGTGCCAGCAGATATTCGTCTGAAGCTTTCTTT	CASRYSSEAFF
-	TRBV4-1	-	TRBJ2-7	TGCGCCAGCAGCCAAGATCTCGGCGGAGGGTACGAGCAGTACTTC	CASSQDLGGGYEQYF